This TCR beta chain is drawn from a study of CD8 T cells in Susac syndrome. Germline V gives CDR1 SGHVS, CDR2 FNYEAQ. CDR3 length equals 14 residues. With 1 base removed from V and 2 bases from J, the gap between germline ends came to 7 bases. Random-hexamer reverse transcription was applied to roughly 0.5 to 1 ug RNA. One entry per CDR3 protein results from TCRdb running MiXCR on the immunoSEQ multiplex PCR reads. The sample holds more than 110,000 distinct CDR3 sequences, approximately 95% seen once. Study-wide results and caveats: The study admitted that it had a relatively small number of individuals in its TCR sequencing and HLA analysis.

As for this clonotype: The antigen remains undetermined.

The TCR was taken from a human donor in good health. The source material was CD8+ T cells from PBMCs. The J gene is TRBJ2-3, the V gene TRBV7-6; possibly TRBD1 or TRBD2 for D (5 bases each). The CDR3 DNA reads as TGTGCCAGCAGCTTAGGAGGGGACACAGATACGCAGTATTTT. Protein: CASSLGGDTDTQYF.